The present entry profiles one T cell receptor beta chain with its context. The data were taken from a study of blood T cell repertoires in COVID-19. Overall study: Whether acute or convalescent, the COVID-19 samples came from the United States, Italy and Spain. In each case, the material was cDNA or gDNA derived from T cells, B-cell-depleted T cells, or PBMCs.

Per the original data handling: Estimation of nucleated cell counts relied on the amplification of reference gene primers. The protocol was immunoSEQ multiplex PCR, while the TCRdb copy is restricted to in-frame clones and leaves out a portion. That table furnishes V, J and clone size, whereas the DNA furnished D and trimming. The repertoire holds roughly 14,000 clones, with roughly four fifths as singletons. This receptor was obtained from a boy aged 2 to 10 with active or convalescent COVID-19. Sequencing was carried out using peripheral blood.

CDR3: CASSKAHPGQGDEQFF. CDR3 nucleotides: TGCGCCAGCAGCAAGGCCCATCCGGGACAGGGTGATGAGCAGTTCTTC. The chain employs TRBV5-1 and TRBJ2-1, with 9 bases aligning to TRBD1. The CDR3 extends over 16 amino acids. Unmatched junction bases numbered 13, after V lost 4 bases and J lost 8 bases. Germline lookup yields CDR1 SGHRS and CDR2 YFSETQ.